The 7 T cell receptor beta chains below come from one sample, sequenced in a study of shared clonotypes between healthy human individuals. Libraries were prepared by immunoSEQ multiplex PCR; TCRdb keeps only in-frame clonotypes and omits some of them. The sample carries about 2.4 million clones, just over 90% recorded once. The sample consisted of naive CD4+ T cells sorted from blood. Subset of the sample: CD45RA+ positively selected. These TCRs come from a man younger than 35 in good health.

This clone has only a few counts. This chain joins TRBV7-2 and TRBJ1-2, with 7 bases fitting TRBD1. After removal of 5 bases from V and 5 bases from J, the junction contained 11 bases not matched to a gene. The V gene's germline CDR1 is SGHTA and CDR2 FQGNSA. CDR3 length equals 15 residues. The CDR3 loop is CASSHSFDRVYGYTF. CDR3 sequence (DNA): TGTGCCAGCAGCCATAGCTTCGACAGGGTGTATGGCTACACCTTC.

V and J are TRBV18 and TRBJ1-6; 8 positions match TRBD1. There are 17 residues in the CDR3. J was trimmed by 3 bases and V by 3 bases; bases with no gene match: 7. Per the germline V gene, CDR1 is KGHSH and CDR2 is LQKENI. CDR3 residues: CASSPDREGFYNSPLHF. DNA for the CDR3: TGTGCCAGCTCACCGGACAGGGAGGGGTTCTATAATTCACCCCTCCACTTT.

The rearrangement uses TRBV7-8 and TRBJ1-6, with unresolved D. Germline V gives CDR1 SGHVS, CDR2 FQNEAQ. Trimming took 4 bases from V and 8 from J, leaving 9 bases between them. The CDR3 consists of 13 residues. The CDR3 DNA reads as TGTGCCAGCAGCTCAGAGAGGGATTCACCCCTCCACTTT. Translated, it gives CASSSERDSPLHF.

In its sample, this clone was seen once. The V gene is TRBV19, the J gene TRBJ1-6; D might be TRBD1 (6 bases). CDR1 and CDR2 (germline): LNHDA, SQIVND (reference sequence). V lost 6 bases, J lost 10 bases, and 25 bases lay in between. The CDR3 is 17 amino acids. CDR3 nucleotides: TGTGCCAGTAGCCTAACCCACCGGGGGGGCGGAGGCTCACCCCTCCACTTT. Residues: CASSLTHRGGGGSPLHF.

The chain joins TRBV30 to TRBJ2-5; D unresolved. The DNA end lines up better with TRBJ2-7; the J call may be wrong. Germline values: CDR1 GTSNPN, CDR2 SVGIG (reference sequence). The CDR3 is made up of 12 amino acids. The CDR3 reads CAWILILHEQYF. DNA of the CDR3: TGTGCCTGGATTTTGATTCTCCACGAGCAGTACTTC.

The V gene is TRBV5-3, the J gene TRBJ1-2; tentative D call: TRBD1 (6 bases). TRBV5-3 is classed as an ORF, of uncertain function. Trimming took 0 bases from V and 5 from J, leaving 17 bases between them. The CDR3 is made up of 16 amino acids. CDR3 in DNA: TGTGCCAGAAGCTTGGTGGGGCCCCCCCAGGGGTATGGCTACACCTTC. Its protein is CARSLVGPPQGYGYTF.

This clone has only one observation. The chain combines TRBV28 with TRBJ2-2, with TRBD1 matching over 9 bases. The CDR3 extends over 14 amino acids. Trimming took 5 bases from V and 7 from J; bases not matched to a gene: 5. CDR1 is MDHEN, CDR2 SYDVKM, per germline. CDR3 bases: TGTGCCAGCAGTACGACAGGGGGAAGCGGGGAGCTGTTTTTT. Protein sequence: CASSTTGGSGELFF.